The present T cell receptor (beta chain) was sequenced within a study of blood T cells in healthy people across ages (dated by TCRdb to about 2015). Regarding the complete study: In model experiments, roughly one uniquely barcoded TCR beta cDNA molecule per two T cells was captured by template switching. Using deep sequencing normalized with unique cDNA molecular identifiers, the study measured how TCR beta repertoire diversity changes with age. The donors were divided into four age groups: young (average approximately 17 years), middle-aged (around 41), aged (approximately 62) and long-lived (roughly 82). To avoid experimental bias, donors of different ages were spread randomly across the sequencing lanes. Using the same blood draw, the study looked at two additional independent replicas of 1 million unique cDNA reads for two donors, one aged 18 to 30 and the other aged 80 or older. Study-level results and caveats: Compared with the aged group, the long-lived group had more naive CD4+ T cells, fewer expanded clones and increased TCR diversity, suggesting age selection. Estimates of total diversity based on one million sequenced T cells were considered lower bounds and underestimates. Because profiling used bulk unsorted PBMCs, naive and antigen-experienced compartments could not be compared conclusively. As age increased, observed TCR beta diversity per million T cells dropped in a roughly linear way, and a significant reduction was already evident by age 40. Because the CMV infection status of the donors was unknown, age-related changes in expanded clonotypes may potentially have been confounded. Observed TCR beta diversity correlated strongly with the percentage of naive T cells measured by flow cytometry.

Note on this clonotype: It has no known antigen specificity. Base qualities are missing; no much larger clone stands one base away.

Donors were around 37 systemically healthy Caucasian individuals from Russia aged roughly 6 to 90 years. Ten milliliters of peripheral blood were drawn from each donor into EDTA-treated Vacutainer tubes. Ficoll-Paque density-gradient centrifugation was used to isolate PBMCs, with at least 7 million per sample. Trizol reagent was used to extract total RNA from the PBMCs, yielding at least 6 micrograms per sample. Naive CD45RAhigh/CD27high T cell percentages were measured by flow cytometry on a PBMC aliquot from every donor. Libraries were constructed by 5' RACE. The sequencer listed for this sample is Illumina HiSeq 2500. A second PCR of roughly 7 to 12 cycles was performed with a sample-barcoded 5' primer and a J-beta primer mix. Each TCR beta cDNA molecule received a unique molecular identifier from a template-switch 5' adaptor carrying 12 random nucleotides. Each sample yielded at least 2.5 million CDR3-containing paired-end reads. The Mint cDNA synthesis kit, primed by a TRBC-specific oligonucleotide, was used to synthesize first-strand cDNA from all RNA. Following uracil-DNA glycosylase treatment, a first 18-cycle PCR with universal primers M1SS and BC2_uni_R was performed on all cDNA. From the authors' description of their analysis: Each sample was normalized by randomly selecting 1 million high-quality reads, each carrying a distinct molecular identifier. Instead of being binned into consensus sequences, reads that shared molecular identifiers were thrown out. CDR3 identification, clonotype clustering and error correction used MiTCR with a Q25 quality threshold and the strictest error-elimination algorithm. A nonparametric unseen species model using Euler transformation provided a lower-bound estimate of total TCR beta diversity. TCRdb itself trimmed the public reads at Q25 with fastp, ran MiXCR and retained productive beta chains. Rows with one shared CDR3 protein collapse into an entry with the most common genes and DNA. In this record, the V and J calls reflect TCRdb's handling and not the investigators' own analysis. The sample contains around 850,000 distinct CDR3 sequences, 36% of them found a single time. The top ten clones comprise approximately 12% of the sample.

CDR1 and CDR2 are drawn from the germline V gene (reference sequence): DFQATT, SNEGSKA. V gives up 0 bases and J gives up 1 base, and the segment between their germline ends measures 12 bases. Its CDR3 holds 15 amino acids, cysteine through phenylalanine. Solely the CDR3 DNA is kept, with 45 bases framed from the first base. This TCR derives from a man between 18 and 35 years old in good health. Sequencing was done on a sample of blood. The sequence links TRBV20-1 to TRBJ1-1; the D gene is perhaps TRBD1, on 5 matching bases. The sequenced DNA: TGCAGTGCTAGAGATTTTGTGCAGGGGAACACTGAAGCTTTCTTT. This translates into CSARDFVQGNTEAFF.